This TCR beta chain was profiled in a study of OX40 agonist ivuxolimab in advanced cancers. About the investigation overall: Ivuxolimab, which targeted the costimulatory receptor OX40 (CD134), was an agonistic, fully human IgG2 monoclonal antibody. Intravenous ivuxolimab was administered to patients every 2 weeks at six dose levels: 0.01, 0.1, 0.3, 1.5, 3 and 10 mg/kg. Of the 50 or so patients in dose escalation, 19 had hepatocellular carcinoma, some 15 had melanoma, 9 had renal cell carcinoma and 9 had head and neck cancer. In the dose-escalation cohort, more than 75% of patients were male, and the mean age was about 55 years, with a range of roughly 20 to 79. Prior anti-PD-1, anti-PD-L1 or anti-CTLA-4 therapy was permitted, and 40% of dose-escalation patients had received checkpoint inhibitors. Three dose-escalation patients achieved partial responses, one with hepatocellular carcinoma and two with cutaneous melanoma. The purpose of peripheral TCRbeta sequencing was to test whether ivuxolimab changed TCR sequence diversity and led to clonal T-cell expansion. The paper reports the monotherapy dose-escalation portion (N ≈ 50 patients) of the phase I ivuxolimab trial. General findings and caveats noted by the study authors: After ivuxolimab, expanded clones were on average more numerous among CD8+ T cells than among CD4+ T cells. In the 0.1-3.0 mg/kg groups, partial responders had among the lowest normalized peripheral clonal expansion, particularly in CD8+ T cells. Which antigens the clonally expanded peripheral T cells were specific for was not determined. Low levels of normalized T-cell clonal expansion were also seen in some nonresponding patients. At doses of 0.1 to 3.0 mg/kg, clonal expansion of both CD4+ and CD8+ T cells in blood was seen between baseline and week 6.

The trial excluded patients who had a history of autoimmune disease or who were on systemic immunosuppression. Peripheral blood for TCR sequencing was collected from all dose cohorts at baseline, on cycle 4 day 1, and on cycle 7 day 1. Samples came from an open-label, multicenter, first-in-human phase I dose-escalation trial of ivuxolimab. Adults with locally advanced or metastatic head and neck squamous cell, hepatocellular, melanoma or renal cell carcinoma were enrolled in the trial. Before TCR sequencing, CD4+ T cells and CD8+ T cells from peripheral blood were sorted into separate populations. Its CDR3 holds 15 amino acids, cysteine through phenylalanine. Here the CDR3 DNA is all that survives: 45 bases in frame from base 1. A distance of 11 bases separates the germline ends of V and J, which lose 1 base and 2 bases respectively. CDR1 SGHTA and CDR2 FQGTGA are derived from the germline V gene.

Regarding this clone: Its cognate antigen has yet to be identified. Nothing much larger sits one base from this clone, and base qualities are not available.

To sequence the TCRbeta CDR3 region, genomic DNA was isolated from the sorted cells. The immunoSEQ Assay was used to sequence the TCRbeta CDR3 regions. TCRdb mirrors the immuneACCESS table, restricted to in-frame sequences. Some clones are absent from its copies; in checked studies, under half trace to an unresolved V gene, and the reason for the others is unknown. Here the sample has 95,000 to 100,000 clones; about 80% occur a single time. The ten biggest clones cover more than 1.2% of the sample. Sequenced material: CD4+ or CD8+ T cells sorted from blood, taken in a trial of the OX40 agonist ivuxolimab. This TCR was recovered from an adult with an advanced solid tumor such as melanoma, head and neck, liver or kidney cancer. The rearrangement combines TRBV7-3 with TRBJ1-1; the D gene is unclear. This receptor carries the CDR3 CASSLRGGLNTEAFF. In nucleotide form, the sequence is TGTGCCAGCAGCTTAAGGGGTGGGCTTAACACTGAAGCTTTCTTT.